This T cell receptor (beta chain) appears in the sequencing data of a study of T-cell reconstitution after alpha-beta-depleted transplantation in children. This clonotype was counted at least ten times. Using unique molecular identifiers, the investigators prepared the TCRbeta library. TCRdb processed the PCR reads anew with MiXCR; each CDR3 protein has one entry. Among about 610,000 distinct CDR3 sequences listed, about 10% were seen once. Trimming stripped 2 bases from V and 2 bases from J, with 14 bases between. The CDR3 has 16 amino acids. The sample here was PBMCs from the stem cell graft donor, taken from the stem cell graft. The receptor's source is a human donor who donated a stem cell graft to a child with acute myeloid leukemia. The V gene is TRBV12-3 or TRBV12-4, the J gene TRBJ2-3; tentatively, D is TRBD2 (6 bases). CDR3 loop: CASSLRAGRDTDTQYF. The CDR3 nucleotides are TGTGCCAGCAGTTTACGGGCGGGGAGAGACACAGATACGCAGTATTTT.